This record looks at one T cell receptor (beta chain) sequence and its context. This sample was taken from a study of cytomegalovirus exposure and HLA in healthy donors. At the level of the study: Most genotyped donors, 81% of roughly 400, had Caucasian-associated genetic ancestry.

The CDR3 totals 13 residues. Germline V gene data show CDR1 as GTSNPN and CDR2 as SVGIG (reference sequence). Deletions cut 7 bases from V and 1 base from J, with 13 bases between. Each of the donors was a healthy bone marrow donor. Despite likely unrecorded immune exposures, the donors were nominally healthy at the time of sampling. PCR used 60 Vbeta primers and 13 Jbeta primers. Sequenced by immunoSEQ multiplex PCR; TCRdb stores in-frame clones only, minus some. The table has about 160,000 clones, 80% to 85% seen once. V gene TRBV30 combines with J gene TRBJ1-1; TRBD1 might be the D (5 bases). The sample was PBMCs. This TCR was recovered from a girl aged 2 to 9 in good health and CMV-seropositive. CDR3 nucleotides: TGTGCCTTCCAAGGGGAAGGGAACACTGAAGCTTTCTTT. It yields the protein CAFQGEGNTEAFF.